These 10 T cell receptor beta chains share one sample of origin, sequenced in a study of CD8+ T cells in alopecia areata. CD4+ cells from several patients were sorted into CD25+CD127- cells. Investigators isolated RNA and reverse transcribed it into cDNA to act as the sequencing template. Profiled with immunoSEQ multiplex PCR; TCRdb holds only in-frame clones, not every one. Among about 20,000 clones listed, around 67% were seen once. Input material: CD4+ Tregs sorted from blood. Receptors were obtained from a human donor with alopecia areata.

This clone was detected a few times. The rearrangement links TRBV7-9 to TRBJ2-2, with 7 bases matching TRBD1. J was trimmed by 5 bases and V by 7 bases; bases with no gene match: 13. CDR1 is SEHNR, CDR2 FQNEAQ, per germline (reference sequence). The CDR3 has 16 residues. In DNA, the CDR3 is TGTGCCAGCACCCGCATTCCGGGACAGACTACCGGGGAGCTGTTTTTT. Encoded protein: CASTRIPGQTTGELFF.

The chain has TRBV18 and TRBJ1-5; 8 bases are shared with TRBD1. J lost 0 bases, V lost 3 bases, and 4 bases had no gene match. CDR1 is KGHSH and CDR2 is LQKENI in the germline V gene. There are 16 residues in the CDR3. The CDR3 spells CASSPGDRSSNQPQHF. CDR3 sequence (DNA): TGTGCCAGCTCACCCGGGGACAGGTCTAGCAATCAGCCCCAGCATTTT.

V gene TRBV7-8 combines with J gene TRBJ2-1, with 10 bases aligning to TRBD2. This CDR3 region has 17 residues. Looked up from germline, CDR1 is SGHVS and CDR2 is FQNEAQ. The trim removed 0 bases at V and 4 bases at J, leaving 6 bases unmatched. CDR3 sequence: CASSLATLAGAYNEQFF. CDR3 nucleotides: TGTGCCAGCAGCTTAGCAACCCTAGCGGGAGCTTACAATGAGCAGTTCTTC.

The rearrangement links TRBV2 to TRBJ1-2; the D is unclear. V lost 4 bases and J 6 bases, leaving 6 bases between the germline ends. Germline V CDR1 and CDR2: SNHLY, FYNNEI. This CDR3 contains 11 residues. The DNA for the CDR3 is TGTGCCAGCAGTGTAACAGATGGCTACACCTTC. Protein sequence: CASSVTDGYTF.

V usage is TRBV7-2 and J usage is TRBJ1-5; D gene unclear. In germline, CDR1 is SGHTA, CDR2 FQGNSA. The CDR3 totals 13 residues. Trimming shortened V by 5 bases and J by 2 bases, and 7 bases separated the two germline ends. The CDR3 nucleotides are TGTGCCAGCAGCCCCAACCGCAATCAGCCCCAGCATTTT. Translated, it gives CASSPNRNQPQHF.

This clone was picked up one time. As DNA, the CDR3 is TGTGCCAGCAGCTTGGACGGGGGGGGCAATCAGCCCCAGCATTTT. It specifies CASSLDGGGNQPQHF. The gene calls are TRBV7-9 and TRBJ1-5; possible D gene TRBD1, 5 bases. The V gene's germline CDR1 is SEHNR and CDR2 FQNEAQ (reference sequence). Trimming shortened V by 3 bases and J by 2 bases, and 11 bases separated the two germline ends. The CDR3 is 15 amino acids.

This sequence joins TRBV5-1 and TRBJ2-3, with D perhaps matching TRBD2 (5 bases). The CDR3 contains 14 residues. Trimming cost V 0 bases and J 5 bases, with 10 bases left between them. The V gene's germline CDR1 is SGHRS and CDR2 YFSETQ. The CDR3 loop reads CASSLGGARDTQYF. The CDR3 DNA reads TGCGCCAGCAGCTTGGGGGGAGCCCGAGATACGCAGTATTTT.

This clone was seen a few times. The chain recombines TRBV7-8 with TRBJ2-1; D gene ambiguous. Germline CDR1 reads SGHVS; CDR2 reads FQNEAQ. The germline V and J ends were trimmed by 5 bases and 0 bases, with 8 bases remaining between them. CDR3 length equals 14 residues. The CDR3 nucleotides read TGTGCCAGCAGCCTCCCCCCCTCCTACAATGAGCAGTTCTTC. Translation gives CASSLPPSYNEQFF.

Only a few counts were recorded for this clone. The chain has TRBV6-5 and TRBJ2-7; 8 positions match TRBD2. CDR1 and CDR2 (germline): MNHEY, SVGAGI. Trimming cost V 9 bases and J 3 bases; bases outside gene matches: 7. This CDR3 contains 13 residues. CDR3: CARTAGVRYEQYF. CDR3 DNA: TGTGCCAGGACAGCGGGAGTTCGCTACGAGCAGTACTTC.

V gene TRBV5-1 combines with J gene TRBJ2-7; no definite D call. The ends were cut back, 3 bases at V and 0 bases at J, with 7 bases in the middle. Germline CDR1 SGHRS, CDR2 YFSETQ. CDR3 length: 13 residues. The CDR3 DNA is TGCGCCAGCAGCTCCGGACGCTCCTACGAGCAGTACTTC. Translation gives CASSSGRSYEQYF.